This record covers a single T cell receptor (beta chain). The antigen it recognizes is unknown. No base qualities exist here, and no much larger clone lies one base off it. The cysteine opens and the phenylalanine closes a CDR3 of 15 amino acids. CDR3 DNA only is kept here, 45 bases in frame from base 1. CDR1 and CDR2, looked up from the germline V gene, are SGHAT and FQNNGV. V loses 1 base of germline sequence and J loses 0 bases, and the interval between the two ends is 9 bases. According to the study, the label for this sample's time point signals: baseline before first vaccination. Vaccinee samples were obtained from the UK trials COV001 and COV002, which included a single-blind randomized controlled phase 2/3 trial of AZD1222 (ChAdOx1 nCoV-19) in healthy adults. For TCRbeta chain sequencing, PBMC samples from trial participants were taken at day 0 and at day 28 after the second dose. The CDR3 regions of human TCRbeta chains were analyzed by immunosequencing. In the source study's methods: TCRs in the repertoires were matched against a reference library of SARS-CoV-2-specific TCRs that had been generated with the MIRA antigen-specificity platform. Breadth meant the fraction of unique TCRs that were SARS-CoV-2-associated, whereas depth meant the fraction of total T cells that were SARS-CoV-2-associated. Using the MIRA data, every spike-specific TCR was mapped to the spike region that the TCR reacted to and assigned to either a CD4 or a CD8 class. Log10-transformed breadth and depth values were compared by one-way ANOVA with Sidak's multiple comparisons tests. Held by TCRdb, this immuneACCESS table contains in-frame sequences only and omits some clones. Under half of the omission traces to an unresolved V gene where checked; the cause of the rest is unknown. V, J and clone size were drawn from that table, and D and trimming were deduced from the DNA. The sample table contains 100,000 or so clones; only one count was recorded for less than 90% of them. About 15% of the sample is held by the ten biggest clonotypes.

This sample is part of a study of T cell responses to AZD1222 COVID-19 vaccine (dated by TCRdb to the early 2020s). In terms of the full investigation: AZD1222 recipients with second doses at about 4 weeks or about 12 weeks were pooled, because spike-specific TCR depth and breadth did not differ between schedules. A total of 240 or so trial participants underwent TCR sequencing, of whom about 200 had received two doses of AZD1222 and 26 had received two doses of the MenACWY control vaccine. Trial participants were enrolled into age subgroups of 18-55, 56-69 and 70-plus years, which contained approximately 150, 30 and 60 TCR-sequenced participants, respectively.

Points the paper makes about the study in general: Because no day 14 peak-response samples were available, the repertoires could be characterized only after the peak T cell response. A significant rise in spike-specific TCR breadth and depth was observed after two AZD1222 doses relative to day 0 and relative to MenACWY recipients. Reportedly, close to half of the unique spike-specific TCRs recognized epitopes lying outside the regions that are mutated in the B.1.351 and B.1.1.7 variants. The vaccine-associated CD4 TCRs covered the entire spike protein, and the dominant responses fell in regions 160-218 and 743-854. In the small 56-69-year group, the increase in depth fell short of significance, most likely because of low power. Conclusions about previously exposed vaccinees were limited because only six AZD1222 recipients were SARS-CoV-2 seropositive at baseline. Participants were mostly white British, with more females than males. The authors suggested clonal diversity may have been underestimated.

Source: peripheral blood, taken on day 0 of AZD1222 vaccination. The receptor was isolated from an adult in good health. The chain joins TRBV11-2 to TRBJ1-1; the D gene cannot be named for sure. CDR3 sequence: CASSLARSMNTEAFF. The sequence in DNA is TGTGCCAGCAGCTTAGCCCGATCCATGAACACTGAAGCTTTCTTT.